The present T cell receptor (beta chain) was sequenced within a study of blood T cell repertoires in COVID-19. Across the whole study: The United States, Italy and Spain were the sources of the acute and convalescent COVID-19 samples. T cells, B-cell-depleted T cells, or PBMCs provided the cDNA or gDNA that served as material.

Authors' processing steps: How many nucleated cells were present was estimated from reference gene primer amplification. Only in-frame clones appear in the TCRdb table, and some are missing; sequencing was by immunoSEQ multiplex PCR. The V and J calls and clone size were taken over from that table, and D and trimming were inferred from the DNA. The sample includes some 150,000 clones, around 86% of them seen just once. Remarks on this clone: The junction departs from the called germline gene at one end, perhaps through a read error.

This clonotype was sampled from a human donor in a cohort sampled during active COVID-19. Material: peripheral blood.

Here the CDR3 reads CASSVADPELASLHF. CDR3 nucleotides: TGTGCCAGCAGCGTAGCTGATCCCGAACTAGCCTCGCTGCACTTC. The chain combines TRBV9 with TRBJ2-7; the D gene is possibly TRBD2 (6 bases). Germline-derived CDR1 and CDR2 are SGDLS and YYNGEE. The CDR3 is made up of 15 amino acids.